These 19 T cell receptor beta chains came from one sample sequenced in a study of blood T cell repertoires in COVID-19. The assay was immunoSEQ multiplex PCR, and TCRdb's table has in-frame clones only and misses some. The sample lists about 97,000 clones, roughly 89% occurring once. Sequencing input: peripheral blood. These receptors were collected from a human donor in a cohort sampled during active COVID-19.

This clone was found a few times. The chain joins TRBV30 to TRBJ1-3, with D possibly matching TRBD1 (5 bases). The CDR3 runs 13 residues. Germline V gene lookup returns CDR1 GTSNPN and CDR2 SVGIG (reference sequence). Between the trimmed V and J ends, which lost 2 bases and 9 bases, there was a span of 14 bases. In nucleotides, the CDR3 is TGTGCCTGGAGTAGGGGCACCGGGGGCACCATATATTTT. Amino acids: CAWSRGTGGTIYF.

This chain links TRBV6-5 with TRBJ1-3; no reliable D call. The CDR3 length is 14 residues. V was trimmed by 7 bases and J by 1 base, leaving 11 bases between them. Per the germline V gene, CDR1 is MNHEY and CDR2 is SVGAGI. CDR3 region: CASTTRLSGNTIYF. CDR3 in DNA: TGTGCCAGCACGACAAGGCTTTCTGGAAACACCATATATTTT.

The rearrangement uses TRBV6-2 or TRBV6-3 and TRBJ2-7; D uncertain. V lost 0 bases and J 7 bases, leaving 7 bases between the germline ends. The CDR3 is 12 amino acids. Germline V gene data show CDR1 as MNHEY and CDR2 as SVGEGT. The CDR3 protein is CASSYSPGEQYF. CDR3 nucleotides: TGTGCCAGCAGTTACTCGCCCGGGGAGCAGTACTTC.

This clone came up once. The rearrangement uses TRBV6-5 and TRBJ2-7, with D tentatively TRBD1 (5 bases). V lost 0 bases to trimming and J lost 1 base, with 10 bases between them. In germline, CDR1 is MNHEY, CDR2 SVGAGI. The CDR3 has 15 amino acids. Here the CDR3 DNA reads TGTGCCAGCAGTTACTCGCCAGGGATATCCTACGAGCAGTACTTC. It specifies CASSYSPGISYEQYF.

The chain links TRBV15 to TRBJ1-1; D remains unclear. This CDR3 comprises 13 residues. V lost 4 bases and J lost 1, with 7 bases in between. The germline V gene encodes CDR1 LNHNV and CDR2 YYDKDF (reference sequence). The CDR3 spells CATSITRNTEAFF. CDR3 sequence (DNA): TGTGCCACCAGCATAACAAGGAACACTGAAGCTTTCTTT.

As to this clone: The junction differs from germline at one of its ends, possibly a read error. The chain links TRBV7-7 to TRBJ2-3; weak D call: TRBD2 (6 bases). The CDR3 totals 14 residues. The germline gives CDR1 SSHAT, CDR2 FNYEAQ (reference sequence). This CDR3 reads CASSLWGGTDTQYF. The CDR3 DNA follows: TGTGCTAGCAGCCTATGGGGGGGCACAGATACGCAGTATTTT.

The chain has TRBV4-3 and TRBJ2-2; D possibly corresponds to TRBD2 (5 bases). Trimming removed 3 bases from V and 1 base from J, with 6 bases in between. This CDR3 is 14 amino acids long. CDR1 LGHNA and CDR2 YSLEER come from the germline V gene. The CDR3, as DNA: TGCGCCAGCAGCCAGGCGGGGAACACCGGGGAGCTGTTTTTT. It encodes CASSQAGNTGELFF.

The chain uses TRBV29-1 and TRBJ2-1; 7 nucleotides align to TRBD1. V gave up 7 bases and J gave up 7 bases; unmatched junction bases: 7. CDR1 and CDR2 (germline): SQVTM, ANQGSEA. The CDR3 runs 12 residues. CDR3 residues: CSEQGLGNEQFF. CDR3 coding DNA: TGCAGCGAACAGGGGTTGGGTAATGAGCAGTTCTTC.

The chain combines TRBV27 with TRBJ2-7; D might be TRBD2 (5 bases). V was trimmed by 1 base and J by 4 bases, leaving 14 bases between them. The CDR3 length is 15 residues. In germline, CDR1 is MNHEY, CDR2 SMNVEV (reference sequence). CDR3 coding DNA: TGTGCCAGCAGTTTATTCTTTGCGGGCCCTTACGAGCAGTACTTC. Its protein product is CASSLFFAGPYEQYF.

The CDR3 spells CASLEWGRGIYNSPLHF. DNA for the CDR3: TGTGCCAGCTTGGAGTGGGGCAGGGGAATCTATAATTCACCCCTCCACTTT. The V and J genes are TRBV2 and TRBJ1-6; D perhaps matches TRBD1 (6 bases). The ends were cut back, 8 bases at V and 3 bases at J, with 20 bases in the middle. In germline, CDR1 is SNHLY, CDR2 FYNNEI. CDR3 length equals 17 residues.

The rearrangement links TRBV27 to TRBJ1-6; 11 nucleotides line up with TRBD1. Germline CDR1 and CDR2: MNHEY and SMNVEV (reference sequence). The V segment lost 2 bases and the J segment 7 bases; nucleotides outside the gene matches: 1. This CDR3 spans 15 amino acids. The chain's CDR3 is CASSLGTGGNSPLHF. In nucleotides, the CDR3 is TGTGCCAGCAGTTTAGGGACAGGGGGGAATTCACCCCTCCACTTT.

This chain uses TRBV19 with TRBJ2-3; weak D call: TRBD2 (6 bases). The V gene's germline CDR1 is LNHDA and CDR2 SQIVND (reference sequence). V gave up 3 bases and J gave up 3 bases, with 10 bases separating them. This CDR3 comprises 14 residues. The DNA of the CDR3 is TGTGCCAGTAGTATCTGGGGGGATACAGATACGCAGTATTTT. Translation gives CASSIWGDTDTQYF.

The rearrangement links TRBV28 to TRBJ1-2, with no clear D. V was trimmed by 6 bases and J by 5 bases, leaving 16 bases between them. The CDR3 covers 14 residues. Germline V gene lookup returns CDR1 MDHEN and CDR2 SYDVKM. The DNA for the CDR3 is TGTGCCAGCAGCCGTGGGCCCTCGGGGTATGGCTACACCTTC. It is translated as CASSRGPSGYGYTF.

The chain couples TRBV7-3 to TRBJ2-5; D gene uncertain. Germline-derived CDR1 and CDR2 are SGHTA and FQGTGA. The V gene lost 1 base and the J gene lost 5 bases, with 11 bases spanning the gap. This CDR3 contains 14 residues. The CDR3 protein is CASSLNGPGETQYF. In nucleotides, the CDR3 is TGTGCCAGCAGCTTAAACGGCCCCGGGGAGACCCAGTACTTC.

The genes are TRBV27 and TRBJ2-2, with D tentatively TRBD1 (5 bases). V dropped 5 bases and J dropped 1 base, with 14 bases sitting between them. This CDR3 spans 16 amino acids. CDR1 and CDR2 from the germline V gene are MNHEY and SMNVEV (reference sequence). DNA of the CDR3: TGTGCCAGCAGTGACGACAGAGAGGAGAACACCGGGGAGCTGTTTTTT. This gives the protein CASSDDREENTGELFF.

The gene calls are TRBV6-5 and TRBJ1-2; possible D gene TRBD1, 5 bases. Germline V gene lookup returns CDR1 MNHEY and CDR2 SVGAGI. The CDR3 totals 14 residues. V lost 7 bases and J 8 bases, leaving 20 bases between the germline ends. The CDR3 sequence is CASIGTGQAGGYTF. CDR3 nucleotide sequence: TGTGCCAGCATCGGGACTGGCCAGGCGGGGGGCTACACCTTC.

This clone was seen only a few times. The V gene is TRBV5-1, the J gene TRBJ1-1; 7 positions match TRBD1. Trimming at V came to 3 bases and at J to 0 bases, leaving 5 bases not matched to a gene. Germline loops: CDR1 SGHRS, CDR2 YFSETQ. This CDR3 contains 15 residues. CDR3 nucleotides: TGCGCCAGCAGCTCACAGGGGTGGGTGAACACTGAAGCTTTCTTT. Protein sequence: CASSSQGWVNTEAFF.

The V call is TRBV19, the J call TRBJ2-1, with unresolved D. CDR1 and CDR2 from the germline V gene are LNHDA and SQIVND (reference sequence). V lost 3 bases, J lost 0 bases, and 15 bases lay in between. The CDR3 covers 17 residues. Here the CDR3 DNA reads TGTGCCAGTAGTATCCCTAGTGAACTTAGCTCCTACAATGAGCAGTTCTTC. Protein product: CASSIPSELSSYNEQFF.

This clone was detected a few times. The V gene is TRBV6-6, the J gene TRBJ2-7; tentatively, D is TRBD2 (5 bases). The CDR3 consists of 11 residues. Trimming took off 6 bases at V and 4 bases at J, with 7 bases between the two ends. From germline, CDR1 is MNHNY and CDR2 SVGAGI (reference sequence). CDR3 in amino acids: CASSTGYEQYF. The DNA for the CDR3 is TGTGCCAGCAGCACGGGGTACGAGCAGTACTTC.